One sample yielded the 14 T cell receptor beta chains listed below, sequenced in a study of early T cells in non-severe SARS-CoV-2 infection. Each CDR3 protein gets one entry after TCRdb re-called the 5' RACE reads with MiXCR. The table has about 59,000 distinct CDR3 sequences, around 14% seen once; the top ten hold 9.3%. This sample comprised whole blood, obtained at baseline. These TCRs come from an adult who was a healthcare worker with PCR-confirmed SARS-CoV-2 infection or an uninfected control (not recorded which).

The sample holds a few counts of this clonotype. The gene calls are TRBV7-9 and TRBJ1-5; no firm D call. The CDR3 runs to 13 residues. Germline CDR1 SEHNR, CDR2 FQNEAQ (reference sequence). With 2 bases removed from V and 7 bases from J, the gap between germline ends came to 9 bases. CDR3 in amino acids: CASSLNSGQPQHF. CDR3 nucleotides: TGTGCCAGCAGCTTAAATAGTGGGCAGCCCCAGCATTTT.

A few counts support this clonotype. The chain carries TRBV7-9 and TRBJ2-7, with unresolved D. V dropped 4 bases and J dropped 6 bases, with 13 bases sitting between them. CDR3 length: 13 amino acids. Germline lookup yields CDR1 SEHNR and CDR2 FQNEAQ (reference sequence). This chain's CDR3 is CASSSKATVEQYF. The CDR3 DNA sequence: TGTGCCAGCAGCTCAAAAGCCACTGTCGAGCAGTACTTC.

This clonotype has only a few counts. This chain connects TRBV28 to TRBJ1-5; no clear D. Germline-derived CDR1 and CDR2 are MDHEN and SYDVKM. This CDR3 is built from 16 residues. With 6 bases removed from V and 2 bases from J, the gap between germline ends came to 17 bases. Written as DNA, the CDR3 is TGTGCCAGCAGGGCAGGCCTCTTGGGCGGCAATCAGCCCCAGCATTTT. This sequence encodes CASRAGLLGGNQPQHF. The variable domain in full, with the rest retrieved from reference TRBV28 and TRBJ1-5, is DVKVTQSSRYLVKRTGEKVFLECVQDMDHENMFWYRQDPGLGLRLIYFSYDVKMKEKGDIPEGYSVSREKKERFSLILESASTNQTSMYLCASRAGLLGGNQPQHFGDGTRLSIL.

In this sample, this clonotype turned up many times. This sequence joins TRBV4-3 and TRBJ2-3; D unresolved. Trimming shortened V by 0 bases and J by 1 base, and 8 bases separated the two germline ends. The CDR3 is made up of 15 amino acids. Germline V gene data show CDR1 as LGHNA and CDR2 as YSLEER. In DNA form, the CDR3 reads TGCGCCAGCAGCCAAGATTACGGAGGCACAGATACGCAGTATTTT. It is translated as CASSQDYGGTDTQYF.

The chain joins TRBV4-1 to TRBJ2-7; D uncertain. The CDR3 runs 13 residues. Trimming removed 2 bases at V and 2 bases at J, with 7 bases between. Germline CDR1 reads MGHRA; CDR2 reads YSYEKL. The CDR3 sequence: CASSQYRTYEQYF. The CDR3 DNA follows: TGCGCCAGCAGCCAATACCGAACCTACGAGCAGTACTTC.

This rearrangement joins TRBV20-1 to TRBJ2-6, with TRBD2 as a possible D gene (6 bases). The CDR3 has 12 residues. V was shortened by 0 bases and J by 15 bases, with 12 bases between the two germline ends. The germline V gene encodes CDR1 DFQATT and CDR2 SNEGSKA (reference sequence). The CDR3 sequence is CSARDGRRALTF. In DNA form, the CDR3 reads TGCAGTGCTAGAGATGGGAGGAGGGCCCTGACTTTC.

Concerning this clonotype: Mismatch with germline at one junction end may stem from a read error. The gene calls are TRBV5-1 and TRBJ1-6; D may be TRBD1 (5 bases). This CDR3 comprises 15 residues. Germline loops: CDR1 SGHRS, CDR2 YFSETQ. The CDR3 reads CSSSLKRGDNSPLHF. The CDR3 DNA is TGCTCCAGCAGCTTGAAGCGGGGGGATAATTCACCCCTCCACTTT.

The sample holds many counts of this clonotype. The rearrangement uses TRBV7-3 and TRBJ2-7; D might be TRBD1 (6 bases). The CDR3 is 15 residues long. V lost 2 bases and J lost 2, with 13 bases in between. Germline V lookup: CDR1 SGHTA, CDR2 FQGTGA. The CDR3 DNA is TGTGCCAGCAGCTTAGATGGGACAAGAACCTACGAGCAGTACTTC. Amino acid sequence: CASSLDGTRTYEQYF.

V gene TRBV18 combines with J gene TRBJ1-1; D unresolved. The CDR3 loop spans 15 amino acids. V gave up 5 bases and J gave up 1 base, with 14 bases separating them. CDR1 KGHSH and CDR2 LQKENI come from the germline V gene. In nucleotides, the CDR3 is TGTGCCAGCTCAGAAAGTTACACACCGAACACTGAAGCTTTCTTT. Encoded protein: CASSESYTPNTEAFF. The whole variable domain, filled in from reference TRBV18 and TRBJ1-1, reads NAGVMQNPRHLVRRRGQEARLRCSPMKGHSHVYWYRQLPEEGLKFMVYLQKENIIDESGMPKERFSAEFPKEGPSILRIQQVVRGDSAAYFCASSESYTPNTEAFFGQGTRLTVV.

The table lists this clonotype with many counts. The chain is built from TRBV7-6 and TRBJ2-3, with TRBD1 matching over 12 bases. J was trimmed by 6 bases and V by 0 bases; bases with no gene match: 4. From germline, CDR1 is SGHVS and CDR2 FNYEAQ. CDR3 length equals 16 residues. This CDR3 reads CASSLALGTGGDTQYF. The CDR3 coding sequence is TGTGCCAGCAGCTTAGCGTTAGGGACAGGGGGCGATACGCAGTATTTT.

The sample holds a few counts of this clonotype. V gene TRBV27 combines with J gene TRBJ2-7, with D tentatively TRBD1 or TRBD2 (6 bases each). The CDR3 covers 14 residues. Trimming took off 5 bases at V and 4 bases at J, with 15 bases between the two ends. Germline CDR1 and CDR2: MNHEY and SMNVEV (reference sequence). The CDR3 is CASSLRGPEYEQYF. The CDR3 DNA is TGTGCCAGCAGTCTCCGGGGGCCGGAGTACGAGCAGTACTTC.

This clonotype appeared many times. CDR3 in amino acids: CASSRDWDQPQHF. The CDR3 DNA reads as TGTGCCAGCAGCCGGGACTGGGATCAGCCCCAGCATTTT. The chain carries TRBV4-2 and TRBJ1-5, with D possibly TRBD1 on 5 matching bases. Germline values: CDR1 LGHNA, CDR2 YNFKEQ. V was trimmed by 4 bases and J by 5 bases, leaving 9 bases between them. CDR3 length: 13 residues.

The CDR3, as DNA: TGTGCCAGCAGCTACGGCGGGGGGGCAACCGGGGAGCTGTTTTTT. This sequence encodes CASSYGGGATGELFF. V and J are TRBV7-6 and TRBJ2-2; 9 bases are shared with TRBD2. CDR3 size: 15 residues. J lost 5 bases, V lost 4 bases, and 5 bases had no gene match. Germline loops: CDR1 SGHVS, CDR2 FNYEAQ.

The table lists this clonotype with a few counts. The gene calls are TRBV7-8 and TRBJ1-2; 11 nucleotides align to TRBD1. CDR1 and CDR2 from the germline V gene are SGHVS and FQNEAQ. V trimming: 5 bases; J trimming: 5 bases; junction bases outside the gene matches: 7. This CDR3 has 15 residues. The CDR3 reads CASSIRDRGEYGYTF. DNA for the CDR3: TGTGCCAGCAGCATCCGGGACAGGGGGGAATATGGCTACACCTTC. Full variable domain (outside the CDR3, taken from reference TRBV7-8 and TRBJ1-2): GAGVSQSPRYKVAKRGQDVALRCDPISGHVSLFWYQQALGQGPEFLTYFQNEAQLDKSGLPSDRFFAERPEGSVSTLKIQRTQQEDSAVYLCASSIRDRGEYGYTFGSGTRLTVV.